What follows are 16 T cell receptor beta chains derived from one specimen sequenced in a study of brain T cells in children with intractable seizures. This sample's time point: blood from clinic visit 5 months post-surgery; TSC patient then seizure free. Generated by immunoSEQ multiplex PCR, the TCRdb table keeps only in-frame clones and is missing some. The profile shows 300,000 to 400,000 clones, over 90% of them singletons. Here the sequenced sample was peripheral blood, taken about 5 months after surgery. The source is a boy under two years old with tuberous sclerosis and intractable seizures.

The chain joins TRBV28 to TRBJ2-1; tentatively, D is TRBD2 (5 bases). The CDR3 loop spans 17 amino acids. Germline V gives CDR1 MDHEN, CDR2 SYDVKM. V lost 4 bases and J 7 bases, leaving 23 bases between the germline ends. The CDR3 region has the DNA TGTGCCAGCAGTTCGCTACCTGACCGGCGGGCTAATAATGAGCAGTTCTTC. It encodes CASSSLPDRRANNEQFF. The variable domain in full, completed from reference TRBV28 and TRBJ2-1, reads DVKVTQSSRYLVKRTGEKVFLECVQDMDHENMFWYRQDPGLGLRLIYFSYDVKMKEKGDIPEGYSVSREKKERFSLILESASTNQTSMYLCASSSLPDRRANNEQFFGPGTRLTVL.

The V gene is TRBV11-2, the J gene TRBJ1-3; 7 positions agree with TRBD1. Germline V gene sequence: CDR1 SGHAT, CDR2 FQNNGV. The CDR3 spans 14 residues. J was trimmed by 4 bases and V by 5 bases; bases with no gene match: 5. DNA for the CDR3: TGTGCCAGCAGCCTCGGGACAGACGGAAACACCATATATTTT. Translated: CASSLGTDGNTIYF.

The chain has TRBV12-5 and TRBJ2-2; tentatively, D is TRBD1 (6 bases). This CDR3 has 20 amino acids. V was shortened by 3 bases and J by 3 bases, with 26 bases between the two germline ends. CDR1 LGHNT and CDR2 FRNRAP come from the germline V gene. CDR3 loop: CASGFVVTQIINRDTGELFF. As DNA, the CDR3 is TGTGCTAGTGGTTTCGTGGTAACCCAGATAATAAACAGGGACACCGGGGAGCTGTTTTTT.

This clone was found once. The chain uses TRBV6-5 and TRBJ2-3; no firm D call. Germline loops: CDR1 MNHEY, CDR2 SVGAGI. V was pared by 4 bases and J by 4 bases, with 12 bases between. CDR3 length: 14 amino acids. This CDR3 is CASSLIEDSDTQYF. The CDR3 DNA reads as TGTGCCAGCAGTTTAATCGAGGATTCAGATACGCAGTATTTT.

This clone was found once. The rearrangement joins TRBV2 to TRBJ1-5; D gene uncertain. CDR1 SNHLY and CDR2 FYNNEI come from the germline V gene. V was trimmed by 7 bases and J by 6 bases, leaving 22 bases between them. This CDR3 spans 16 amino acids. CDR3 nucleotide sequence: TGTGCCAGCAACAGTAGCCGGTTAAAGGCTTGTCAGCCCCAGCATTTT. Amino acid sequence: CASNSSRLKACQPQHF.

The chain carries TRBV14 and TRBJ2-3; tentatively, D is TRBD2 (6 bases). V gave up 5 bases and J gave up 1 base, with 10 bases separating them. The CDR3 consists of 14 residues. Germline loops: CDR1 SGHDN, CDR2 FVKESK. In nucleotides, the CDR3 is TGTGCCAGCAGCGGGAGGCGGGGCACAGATACGCAGTATTTT. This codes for CASSGRRGTDTQYF. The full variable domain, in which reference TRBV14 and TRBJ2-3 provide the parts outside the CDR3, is EAGVTQFPSHSVIEKGQTVTLRCDPISGHDNLYWYRRVMGKEIKFLLHFVKESKQDESGMPNNRFLAERTGGTYSTLKVQPAELEDSGVYFCASSGRRGTDTQYFGPGTRLTVL.

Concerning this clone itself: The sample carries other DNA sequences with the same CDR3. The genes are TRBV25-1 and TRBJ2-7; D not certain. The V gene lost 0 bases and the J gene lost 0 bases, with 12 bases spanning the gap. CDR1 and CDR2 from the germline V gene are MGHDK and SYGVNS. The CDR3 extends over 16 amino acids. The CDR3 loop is CASSEYHPLASYEQYF. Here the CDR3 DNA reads TGTGCCAGCAGTGAATATCACCCTCTGGCCTCCTACGAGCAGTACTTC.

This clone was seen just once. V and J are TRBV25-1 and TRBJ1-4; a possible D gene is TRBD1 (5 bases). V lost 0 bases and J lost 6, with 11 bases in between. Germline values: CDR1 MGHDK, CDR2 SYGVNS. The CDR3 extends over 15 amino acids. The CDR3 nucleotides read TGTGCCAGCAGTGAATATGGGGGGGAGGATGAAAAACTGTTTTTT. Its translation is CASSEYGGEDEKLFF.

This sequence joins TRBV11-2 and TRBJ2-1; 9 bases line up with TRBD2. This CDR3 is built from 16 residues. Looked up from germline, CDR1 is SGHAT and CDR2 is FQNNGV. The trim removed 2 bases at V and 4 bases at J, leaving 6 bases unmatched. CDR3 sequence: CASSLSSGIPYNEQFF. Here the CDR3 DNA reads TGTGCCAGCAGCTTATCTAGCGGGATTCCGTACAATGAGCAGTTCTTC.

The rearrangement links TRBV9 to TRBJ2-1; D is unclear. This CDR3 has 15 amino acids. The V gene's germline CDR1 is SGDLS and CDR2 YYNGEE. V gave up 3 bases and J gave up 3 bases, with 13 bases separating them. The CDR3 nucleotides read TGTGCCAGCAGCGCTACTCAGGCCCTCTACAATGAGCAGTTCTTC. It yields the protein CASSATQALYNEQFF.

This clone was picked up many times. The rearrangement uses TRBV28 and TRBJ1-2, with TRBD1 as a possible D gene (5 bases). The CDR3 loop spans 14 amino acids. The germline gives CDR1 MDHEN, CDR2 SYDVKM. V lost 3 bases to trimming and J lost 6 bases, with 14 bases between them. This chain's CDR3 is CASSFFNGADGYTF. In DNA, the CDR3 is TGTGCCAGCAGTTTTTTTAATGGGGCGGATGGCTACACCTTC.

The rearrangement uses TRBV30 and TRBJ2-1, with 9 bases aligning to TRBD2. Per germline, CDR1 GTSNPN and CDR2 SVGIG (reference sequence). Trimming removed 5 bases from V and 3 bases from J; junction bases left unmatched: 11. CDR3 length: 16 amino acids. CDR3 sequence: CAWSAGGSGSYNEQFF. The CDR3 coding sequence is TGTGCCTGGTCCGCAGGGGGTAGCGGGAGCTACAATGAGCAGTTCTTC.

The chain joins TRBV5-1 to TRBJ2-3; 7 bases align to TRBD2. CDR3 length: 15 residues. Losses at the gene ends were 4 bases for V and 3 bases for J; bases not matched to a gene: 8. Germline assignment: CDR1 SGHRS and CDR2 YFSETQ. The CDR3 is CASSPRDYNTDTQYF. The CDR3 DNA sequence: TGCGCCAGCAGCCCCCGGGACTACAATACAGATACGCAGTATTTT.

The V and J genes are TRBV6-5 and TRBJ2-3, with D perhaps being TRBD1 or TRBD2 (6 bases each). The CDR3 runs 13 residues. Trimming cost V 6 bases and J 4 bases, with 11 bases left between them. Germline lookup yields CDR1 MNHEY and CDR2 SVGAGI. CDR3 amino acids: CASRKGGPDTQYF. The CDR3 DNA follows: TGTGCCAGCAGGAAGGGGGGACCAGATACGCAGTATTTT.

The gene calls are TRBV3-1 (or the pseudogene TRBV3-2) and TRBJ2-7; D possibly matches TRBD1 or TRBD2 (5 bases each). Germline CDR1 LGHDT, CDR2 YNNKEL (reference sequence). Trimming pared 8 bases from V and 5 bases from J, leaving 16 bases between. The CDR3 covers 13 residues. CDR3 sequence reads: CASVSAGADEQYF. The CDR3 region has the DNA TGTGCCAGCGTCTCCGCCGGGGCGGACGAGCAGTACTTC.

The CDR3 bases are TGTGCCATCAGGGGGCAAGAGACCCAGTACTTC. It encodes CAIRGQETQYF. The chain is built from TRBV10-3 and TRBJ2-5; D is ambiguous. Germline loops: CDR1 ENHRY, CDR2 SYGVKD. The CDR3 length is 11 residues. V lost 6 bases and J lost 2, with 4 bases in between.